This TCR beta chain was captured by sequencing in a study of technical replicates of blood from a few donors (dated by TCRdb to 2016 to 2017). Libraries were made using the immunoSEQ multiplex PCR assay. What TCRdb holds here is the immuneACCESS table cut down to in-frame rearrangements. Part of the clones is not present; checked against another copy, under half of the missing clones reflect an unresolved V gene, and the others are unexplained. Across this sample there are over 65,000 clones, with roughly 96% seen only once. Around 0.2% of the sample is held by the ten biggest clonotypes. The germline V gene specifies MGHRA as CDR1 and YSYEKL as CDR2. The CDR3 sequence holds 16 residues, the cysteine and phenylalanine included. Only the CDR3 region is kept as DNA, spanning 48 bases read in frame from base 1. The V end loses 0 bases and the J end loses 3 bases, and a stretch of 11 bases separates them.

Remarks on this clone: It has no known antigen specificity. Nothing much larger sits one base from this clone, and base qualities are not available.

The V and J genes are TRBV4-1 and TRBJ2-2, with the D gene not clear enough to name. Sequencing was performed on T cells isolated from PBMCs. The clonotype comes from a human donor in good health. The bases are TGCGCCAGCAGCCAAGACCGAACCGACTACACCGGGGAGCTGTTTTTT. Its protein product is CASSQDRTDYTGELFF.